This TCR beta chain is drawn from a study of CXCR3-negative and CXCR3-positive naive CD8 T cells. The authors prepared UMI-labeled TRB cDNA libraries by 5' RACE. TCRdb re-called the 5' RACE reads, yielding one record per CDR3 amino acid sequence without DNA. The sample holds about 62,000 distinct CDR3 sequences. Details on this clonotype: The antigen remains unidentified.

Study outcomes and limitations: The study found more hydrophobic TRB CDR3s in CXCR3-positive naive cells than in CXCR3-negative naive cells.

This CDR3 is built from 16 residues. Germline CDR1 SGHVS, CDR2 FNYEAQ. The sequenced sample was naive CXCR3- CD8+ T cells from blood. Subset noted: CD45RO-CCR7+CD27+CD95- naive CD8+ T cells lacking CXCR3 (TNR3-). The receptor was isolated from a human donor in good health. Some clones in this sample may be carry-over from other donors' samples. The V gene is TRBV7-6, the J gene TRBJ2-3; TCRdb proposes TRBD1, but this gene call is untestable without DNA. The CDR3 sequence: CASSPKQGRDGDTQYF.